A single sample is the source of the 14 T cell receptor beta chains below, sequenced in a study of blood T cell repertoires in COVID-19. Assay used: immunoSEQ multiplex PCR; TCRdb lists only in-frame clones, some missing. The table has around 140,000 clones, about 80% seen once. Sequenced sample: PBMCs or T cells enriched from blood (not recorded which). The receptors come from a man aged 45 to 65 in a cohort exposed to, infected with or recovered from COVID-19 (not recorded which).

This clone showed up just a few times. Here the CDR3 reads CASTPRGAPGLEAFF. DNA of the CDR3: TGTGCCAGCACCCCACGGGGGGCTCCTGGCCTTGAAGCTTTCTTT. The chain is built from TRBV27 and TRBJ1-1; tentative D call: TRBD1 (6 bases). The CDR3 length is 15 residues. V was trimmed by 7 bases and J by 7 bases, leaving 22 bases between them. CDR1 MNHEY and CDR2 SMNVEV come from the germline V gene (reference sequence).

The genes are TRBV6-1 and TRBJ2-1; 11 nucleotides agree with TRBD2. The V segment lost 4 bases and the J segment 7 bases; nucleotides outside the gene matches: 6. From germline, CDR1 is MNHNS and CDR2 SASEGT. CDR3 length equals 15 residues. CDR3 protein: CASSVAGGPGNEQFF. The DNA for the CDR3 is TGTGCCAGCAGTGTAGCGGGAGGGCCTGGTAATGAGCAGTTCTTC.

The chain has TRBV7-9 and TRBJ1-2; D may be TRBD1 (5 bases). Germline V gene lookup returns CDR1 SEHNR and CDR2 FQNEAQ (reference sequence). CDR3 length: 13 residues. V lost 3 bases, J lost 7 bases, and 12 bases lay in between. In DNA, the CDR3 is TGTGCCAGCAGCTTGCCGGGGGTCGGTGGCTACACCTTC. This codes for CASSLPGVGGYTF.

The DNA for the CDR3 is TGTGCCAGCAGGCGGGGGGGGCCTAACTCCTACAATGAGCAGTTCTTC. As protein: CASRRGGPNSYNEQFF. This chain links TRBV5-6 with TRBJ2-1; 9 bases map to TRBD2. This CDR3 comprises 16 residues. CDR1 and CDR2 (germline): SGHDT, YYEEEE. V was pared by 5 bases and J by 0 bases, with 6 bases of the junction left unmatched.

Written as DNA, the CDR3 is TGTGCCAGCAGTTTTAGTGCGAGTCAGCCCCAGCATTTT. Translation: CASSFSASQPQHF. The gene calls are TRBV12-3 or TRBV12-4 and TRBJ1-5; D call uncertain. Trimming took off 3 bases at V and 6 bases at J, with 9 bases between the two ends. The CDR3 sequence is 13 residues long.

The chain employs TRBV9 and TRBJ2-1; maybe TRBD1 (6 bases). The CDR3 is 14 residues long. Looked up from germline, CDR1 is SGDLS and CDR2 is YYNGEE. V was trimmed by 4 bases and J by 6 bases, leaving 14 bases between them. The CDR3 DNA reads TGTGCCAGCAGCCCCGGGGACATCTTCAATGAGCAGTTCTTC. It codes for CASSPGDIFNEQFF.

The chain is built from TRBV27 and TRBJ1-6; no firm D call. The V gene's germline CDR1 is MNHEY and CDR2 SMNVEV (reference sequence). V lost 5 bases to trimming and J lost 0 bases, with 8 bases between them. CDR3 size: 15 residues. The CDR3 region has the DNA TGTGCCAGCAGTGCTAGGAGCTCCTATAATTCACCCCTCCACTTT. This codes for CASSARSSYNSPLHF.

Ten or more counts support this clone. In DNA, the CDR3 is TGCGCCAGCAGCTTGGCGGGTGGGTACACTGAAGCTTTCTTT. Its protein product is CASSLAGGYTEAFF. The chain joins TRBV5-1 to TRBJ1-1; no definite D call. Trimming pared 0 bases from V and 3 bases from J, leaving 9 bases between. The CDR3 spans 14 residues. Germline assignment: CDR1 SGHRS and CDR2 YFSETQ.

V usage is TRBV19 and J usage is TRBJ1-3; no firm D call. The V gene's germline CDR1 is LNHDA and CDR2 SQIVND (reference sequence). The CDR3 sequence is 16 residues long. V shed 5 bases and J shed 0 bases, with 14 bases lying between them. CDR3: CASSPVVQISGNTIYF. DNA for the CDR3: TGTGCCAGTAGTCCAGTCGTACAGATCTCTGGAAACACCATATATTTT. The full variable domain, its missing parts supplied by reference TRBV19 and TRBJ1-3, is DGGITQSPKYLFRKEGQNVTLSCEQNLNHDAMYWYRQDPGQGLRLIYYSQIVNDFQKGDIAEGYSVSREKKESFPLTVTSAQKNPTAFYLCASSPVVQISGNTIYFGEGSWLTVV.

CDR3: CASRGWEGYTF. The CDR3 coding sequence is TGTGCCAGCCGGGGTTGGGAAGGCTACACCTTC. The chain couples TRBV27 to TRBJ1-2; no definite D call. The CDR3 totals 11 residues. Germline loops: CDR1 MNHEY, CDR2 SMNVEV (reference sequence). The V and J ends lost 8 bases and 8 bases respectively, with 12 bases between them.

This clone was counted once. The chain is built from TRBV2 and TRBJ1-2; maybe TRBD1 (5 bases). CDR3 size: 15 residues. Germline V gene lookup returns CDR1 SNHLY and CDR2 FYNNEI. The V gene lost 3 bases and the J gene lost 0 bases, with 11 bases spanning the gap. CDR3 bases: TGTGCCAGCAGTGAGACAGCGAACGCTAACTATGGCTACACCTTC. Its translation: CASSETANANYGYTF.

The rearrangement links TRBV21-1 to TRBJ2-7; the table names TRBD2, a call not compared with the DNA. TRBV21-1 has pseudogene status. This CDR3 is 18 amino acids long. DNA for the CDR3: TGTGCCAGCAGCAAAATACTGAGCGGGAGGGCCTCACCCTACGAGCAGTACTTC. It translates to CASSKILSGRASPYEQYF.

The chain is built from TRBV30 and TRBJ1-4, with D tentatively TRBD1 (5 bases). Germline lookup yields CDR1 GTSNPN and CDR2 SVGIG (reference sequence). The length of the CDR3 is 17 residues. With 1 base removed from V and 6 bases from J, the gap between germline ends came to 21 bases. The CDR3 coding sequence is TGTGCCTGGAGTGAGCTAGCTTGGGGGGGGAAAGATGAAAAACTGTTTTTT. Translation: CAWSELAWGGKDEKLFF. Combining the CDR3 with reference TRBV30 and TRBJ1-4 gives the whole variable domain SQTIHQWPATLVQPVGSPLSLECTVEGTSNPNLYWYRQAAGRGLQLLFYSVGIGQISSEVPQNLSASRPQDRQFILSSKKLLLSDSGFYLCAWSELAWGGKDEKLFFGSGTQLSVL.

Here the CDR3 reads CASSRQGAGTGYTF. CDR3 in DNA: TGCGCCAGCAGCCGACAGGGGGCAGGTACTGGCTACACCTTC. The J gene is TRBJ1-2, the V gene TRBV5-1, with 10 positions matching TRBD1. The CDR3 consists of 14 residues. Per germline, CDR1 SGHRS and CDR2 YFSETQ. The ends lost 4 bases at V and 7 bases at J; junction bases unmatched: 7.